This passage covers 21 T cell receptor beta chains from one sample sequenced in a study of T cell changes during pregnancy in multiple sclerosis. Measured with immunoSEQ multiplex PCR; TCRdb has only the in-frame clones, and not every one. Of some 64,000 clones detected, about nine tenths appear once; the ten largest clones hold 2% to 2.5%. Sequencing was performed on peripheral blood, taken in the first trimester of pregnancy. The receptors shown here come from a female donor with multiple sclerosis, enrolled in a pregnancy study.

This rearrangement joins TRBV6-6 to TRBJ1-3; D is perhaps TRBD1 (6 bases). The germline gives CDR1 MNHNY, CDR2 SVGAGI (reference sequence). Trimming removed 6 bases from V and 2 bases from J, with 17 bases in between. The CDR3 covers 16 residues. The CDR3 sequence: CASSFATGTAGNTIYF. In DNA, the CDR3 is TGTGCCAGCAGCTTCGCTACAGGGACCGCTGGAAACACCATATATTTT.

The chain joins TRBV30 to TRBJ1-5, with D perhaps matching TRBD1 (6 bases). V was pared by 3 bases and J by 7 bases, with 13 bases between. The CDR3 sequence is 13 residues long. Germline values: CDR1 GTSNPN, CDR2 SVGIG (reference sequence). CDR3 sequence reads: CAWRGQHKQPQHF. The CDR3 nucleotides are TGTGCCTGGAGGGGACAACATAAACAGCCCCAGCATTTT.

Comments on this clone: The same CDR3 is also encoded by other DNA sequences in this sample. V is TRBV2 and J is TRBJ2-1, with 14 bases that match TRBD2. The length of the CDR3 is 17 residues. Trimming removed 6 bases from V and 7 bases from J; junction bases left unmatched: 11. Germline V gene data show CDR1 as SNHLY and CDR2 as FYNNEI. CDR3 nucleotides: TGTGCCAGCAGCTACTCGGGACTAGCGGGAGTGTATAATGAGCAGTTCTTC. Protein product: CASSYSGLAGVYNEQFF.

The chain is built from TRBV2 and TRBJ2-1, with D tentatively TRBD2 (6 bases). The CDR3 length is 15 residues. Germline CDR1 reads SNHLY; CDR2 reads FYNNEI. Trimming pared 1 base from V and 6 bases from J, leaving 13 bases between. CDR3 nucleotide sequence: TGTGCCAGCAGTGAAGAACTAGCTCAGGTCAATGAGCAGTTCTTC. Residues: CASSEELAQVNEQFF.

This clone has a count of ten or more. This chain connects TRBV28 to TRBJ1-1, with D unclear. V was shortened by 1 base and J by 1 base, with 7 bases between the two germline ends. Germline CDR1 is MDHEN and CDR2 is SYDVKM. The CDR3 runs to 14 residues. CDR3 DNA sequence: TGTGCCAGCAGTTTATTTCGGGGGAACACTGAAGCTTTCTTT. This encodes CASSLFRGNTEAFF.

The chain uses TRBV5-6 and TRBJ1-2, with 10 bases identical to TRBD1. Germline loops: CDR1 SGHDT, CDR2 YYEEEE. V lost 0 bases to trimming and J lost 3 bases; unmatched junction nucleotides: 5. The CDR3 runs to 16 residues. The DNA of the CDR3 is TGTGCCAGCAGCTTGGACGTCGGGACAGGGGACTATGGCTACACCTTC. Protein: CASSLDVGTGDYGYTF.

The rearrangement links TRBV6-5 to TRBJ2-5; D is possibly TRBD1 (5 bases). The CDR3 length is 14 residues. CDR1 MNHEY and CDR2 SVGAGI come from the germline V gene. Trimming shortened V by 4 bases and J by 4 bases, and 13 bases separated the two germline ends. The CDR3 is CASSLSPQGETQYF. CDR3 DNA: TGTGCCAGCAGTTTGTCCCCCCAGGGAGAGACCCAGTACTTC.

V gene TRBV4-1 combines with J gene TRBJ2-5; D is perhaps TRBD1 (5 bases). The CDR3 loop spans 15 amino acids. Trimming removed 4 bases at V and 5 bases at J, with 17 bases between. CDR1 is MGHRA, CDR2 YSYEKL, per germline. The CDR3 loop reads CASSPTRVGWETQYF. In DNA, the CDR3 is TGCGCCAGCAGCCCAACCAGGGTAGGGTGGGAGACCCAGTACTTC.

V and J are TRBV5-1 and TRBJ2-7; D ambiguous. V gave up 4 bases and J gave up 3 bases, with 11 bases separating them. The CDR3 contains 13 residues. Germline V CDR1 and CDR2: SGHRS, YFSETQ. The CDR3 is CASSAGPDYEQYF. CDR3 DNA: TGCGCCAGCAGCGCAGGCCCAGACTACGAGCAGTACTTC.

This chain joins TRBV5-4 and TRBJ2-1; 12 bases line up with TRBD2. The CDR3 spans 17 residues. The junction had 6 bases not matched to a gene; V was cut back by 2 bases and J by 3 bases. In germline, CDR1 is SGHNT, CDR2 YYREEE (reference sequence). The DNA of the CDR3 is TGTGCCAGCAGCTTAGGGACTAGCGGGTTTTTCTACAATGAGCAGTTCTTC. It yields the protein CASSLGTSGFFYNEQFF.

The V call is TRBV2, the J call TRBJ1-2; D unresolved. Germline CDR1 reads SNHLY; CDR2 reads FYNNEI. This CDR3 has 13 residues. V lost 5 bases and J 5 bases, leaving 12 bases between the germline ends. The CDR3 region is CASSYTPTYGYTF. CDR3 bases: TGTGCCAGCAGTTATACTCCTACTTATGGCTACACCTTC. The full variable domain, completed using reference TRBV2 and TRBJ1-2, is EPEVTQTPSHQVTQMGQEVILRCVPISNHLYFYWYRQILGQKVEFLVSFYNNEISEKSEIFDDQFSVERPDGSNFTLKIRSTKLEDSAMYFCASSYTPTYGYTFGSGTRLTVV.

The V and J genes are TRBV14 and TRBJ1-1, with 7 positions matching TRBD1. The CDR3 contains 17 residues. The ends lost 2 bases at V and 4 bases at J; junction bases unmatched: 13. Germline loops: CDR1 SGHDN, CDR2 FVKESK. The CDR3 loop reads CASSQKQGYGLGTEAFF. Here the CDR3 DNA reads TGTGCCAGCAGCCAAAAACAGGGGTATGGGTTGGGCACTGAAGCTTTCTTT.

This chain connects TRBV30 to TRBJ1-1; D call uncertain. This CDR3 is built from 13 residues. The V gene's germline CDR1 is GTSNPN and CDR2 SVGIG (reference sequence). The V gene lost 2 bases and the J gene lost 5 bases, with 12 bases spanning the gap. The CDR3 DNA follows: TGTGCCTGGAGTCGGGGAGACGGGACTGAAGCTTTCTTT. Its translation is CAWSRGDGTEAFF. Full variable domain (rest looked up from reference TRBV30 and TRBJ1-1): SQTIHQWPATLVQPVGSPLSLECTVEGTSNPNLYWYRQAAGRGLQLLFYSVGIGQISSEVPQNLSASRPQDRQFILSSKKLLLSDSGFYLCAWSRGDGTEAFFGQGTRLTVV.

The V call is TRBV6-5, the J call TRBJ1-1; 7 bases align to TRBD1. The V gene end was trimmed by 5 bases and the J gene end by 5 bases; junction bases not matched to a gene: 2. This CDR3 is 12 amino acids long. Per germline, CDR1 MNHEY and CDR2 SVGAGI. CDR3 bases: TGTGCCAGCAGTAACAGGGGTACTGAAGCTTTCTTT. Translated: CASSNRGTEAFF.

The rearrangement joins TRBV6-1 to TRBJ2-2; 8 bases line up with TRBD1. The CDR3 contains 15 residues. CDR1 MNHNS and CDR2 SASEGT come from the germline V gene. V lost 7 bases, J lost 0 bases, and 4 bases stayed unmatched. This CDR3 reads CASTTDRANTGELFF. CDR3 coding DNA: TGTGCCAGCACCACGGACAGGGCGAACACCGGGGAGCTGTTTTTT.

V usage is TRBV19 and J usage is TRBJ1-5; possibly TRBD1 for D (5 bases). The CDR3 has 13 amino acids. Looked up from germline, CDR1 is LNHDA and CDR2 is SQIVND (reference sequence). The V and J ends lost 4 bases and 4 bases respectively, with 8 bases between them. CDR3 residues: CASSTDTNQPQHF. The CDR3 DNA follows: TGTGCCAGTAGTACGGACACAAATCAGCCCCAGCATTTT.

CDR3 sequence (DNA): TGTGCCACCAGCAGAGGGGGGACAGGGGAAAGAACGGGGGAGCTGTTTTTT. Protein product: CATSRGGTGERTGELFF. The rearrangement uses TRBV15 and TRBJ2-2; 10 positions match TRBD1. The CDR3 sequence is 17 residues long. The V gene end was trimmed by 1 base and the J gene end by 8 bases; junction bases not matched to a gene: 10. Germline assignment: CDR1 LNHNV and CDR2 YYDKDF (reference sequence).

V usage is TRBV27 and J usage is TRBJ2-1; 9 bases are a match to TRBD2. CDR3 size: 15 residues. Germline-derived CDR1 and CDR2 are MNHEY and SMNVEV (reference sequence). The J segment lost 3 bases and the V segment lost 5 bases, leaving 5 bases of the junction unmatched. CDR3 in amino acids: CASSLRLADYNEQFF. The DNA for the CDR3 is TGTGCCAGCAGTCTAAGACTAGCGGACTACAATGAGCAGTTCTTC.

V is TRBV5-4 and J is TRBJ2-1; 7 bases are a match to TRBD1. Germline CDR1 and CDR2: SGHNT and YYREEE (reference sequence). V was clipped by 4 bases and J by 4 bases; unmatched bases: 8. CDR3 length: 15 amino acids. CDR3 region: CASSEVTGVYNEQFF. CDR3 nucleotides: TGTGCCAGCAGCGAAGTAACAGGGGTTTACAATGAGCAGTTCTTC. Filled out from reference TRBV5-4 and TRBJ2-1, the complete variable domain reads ETGVTQSPTHLIKTRGQQVTLRCSSQSGHNTVSWYQQALGQGPQFIFQYYREEENGRGNFPPRFSGLQFPNYSSELNVNALELDDSALYLCASSEVTGVYNEQFFGPGTRLTVL.

This clone was seen a handful of times. V usage is TRBV4-1 and J usage is TRBJ1-5; D uncertain. The V gene lost 3 bases and the J gene lost 3 bases, with 6 bases spanning the gap. This CDR3 contains 13 residues. The V gene's germline CDR1 is MGHRA and CDR2 YSYEKL. The CDR3 DNA reads as TGCGCCAGCAGCCACGGTATCAATCAGCCCCAGCATTTT. Residues: CASSHGINQPQHF.

V usage is TRBV4-1 and J usage is TRBJ1-2; TRBD1 agrees at 8 bases. The CDR3 loop spans 18 amino acids. CDR1 is MGHRA, CDR2 YSYEKL, per germline. J gave up 8 bases and V 2 bases, and 19 bases lay outside the gene matches. CDR3 region: CASSQLDFLPGGLYGYTF. The CDR3 DNA reads TGCGCCAGCAGCCAACTCGATTTTTTACCAGGGGGCCTTTACGGCTACACCTTC.